These 30 T cell receptor beta chains came from one sample sequenced in a study of shared T cell receptors in the human thymus. Some clones are missing from TCRdb's copy, which holds only in-frame ones; the method was immunoSEQ multiplex PCR. The sample has 650,000 to 950,000 clones, approximately 85% seen once. The same sample was also studied in work on human thymus T cells.

The sequencing input was thymocytes. The source is a girl younger than two with a congenital heart defect.

V and J are TRBV27 and TRBJ2-7, with a weak D call TRBD1 (6 bases). Trimming stripped 5 bases from V and 3 bases from J, with 17 bases between. The CDR3 is made up of 15 amino acids. Germline V gene lookup returns CDR1 MNHEY and CDR2 SMNVEV (reference sequence). The CDR3 protein is CASSPTGSLHYEQYF. The CDR3 region has the DNA TGTGCCAGCAGTCCTACAGGGTCCTTACACTACGAGCAGTACTTC.

In this sample, this clone turned up a few times. The chain links TRBV11-1 to TRBJ2-5, with D possibly matching TRBD1 (5 bases). The J call is in doubt because the DNA end fits TRBJ2-7 better. The CDR3 runs 15 residues. Germline-derived CDR1 and CDR2 are SGHAT and FQDESV (reference sequence). Written as DNA, the CDR3 is TGTGCCAGCAGCTTATTCAGGGCGGAGTCCTACGAGCAGTACTTC. Translation gives CASSLFRAESYEQYF.

The chain employs TRBV5-1 and TRBJ1-2; no clear D gene. The CDR3 is 15 residues long. The V end was cut by 3 bases, the J end by 4 bases, with 16 bases between. The germline V gene has CDR1 SGHRS and CDR2 YFSETQ. The CDR3 region has the DNA TGCGCCAGCAGCTATGATAGGATTTTAGCCTATGGCTACACCTTC. Its translation is CASSYDRILAYGYTF.

The chain has TRBV10-3 and TRBJ1-5; 9 nucleotides align to TRBD1. Germline CDR1 ENHRY, CDR2 SYGVKD. The CDR3 sequence is 17 residues long. J was trimmed by 0 bases and V by 2 bases; bases with no gene match: 5. CDR3 nucleotide sequence: TGTGCCATCAGTGAGGGGACAGGGACCTATAGCAATCAGCCCCAGCATTTT. Protein: CAISEGTGTYSNQPQHF.

This chain links TRBV28 with TRBJ1-5, with TRBD1 identical over 9 bases. CDR3 length: 17 amino acids. Germline-derived CDR1 and CDR2 are MDHEN and SYDVKM. V gave up 5 bases and J gave up 6 bases; unmatched junction bases: 14. The CDR3 DNA reads TGTGCCAGCAGTGGCTACCTGGGACAGGGTTTTACTCAGCCCCAGCATTTT. Residues: CASSGYLGQGFTQPQHF.

V usage is TRBV4-1 and J usage is TRBJ2-2, with D perhaps TRBD1 (6 bases). Germline V lookup: CDR1 MGHRA, CDR2 YSYEKL. The CDR3 runs to 15 residues. Trimming took off 1 base at V and 7 bases at J, with 13 bases between the two ends. This chain's CDR3 is CASSQGYDRFGELFF. DNA of the CDR3: TGCGCCAGCAGCCAAGGTTACGACAGGTTCGGGGAGCTGTTTTTT.

The rearrangement uses TRBV7-9 and TRBJ2-1, with a weak D call TRBD1 (5 bases). Between the trimmed V and J ends, which lost 5 bases and 8 bases, there was a span of 22 bases. The CDR3 length is 16 residues. Germline-derived CDR1 and CDR2 are SEHNR and FQNEAQ (reference sequence). CDR3 amino acids: CASSLLRVAPGHEQFF. In DNA form, the CDR3 reads TGTGCCAGCAGCCTACTACGTGTCGCCCCAGGGCATGAGCAGTTCTTC.

The rearrangement joins TRBV13 to TRBJ2-1; D perhaps matches TRBD2 (7 bases). Germline V gene sequence: CDR1 PRHDT, CDR2 FYEKMQ (reference sequence). The CDR3 consists of 12 residues. V was shortened by 5 bases and J by 10 bases, with 12 bases between the two germline ends. The CDR3: CASSPRGGEQFF. CDR3 sequence (DNA): TGTGCCAGCAGCCCGAGGGGGGGAGAGCAGTTCTTC.

The chain couples TRBV7-8 to TRBJ2-7; 9 bases are a match to TRBD1. Germline CDR1 SGHVS, CDR2 FQNEAQ. V lost 3 bases, J lost 6 bases, and 6 bases stayed unmatched. This CDR3 is 14 amino acids long. DNA of the CDR3: TGTGCCAGCAGCTTCGGGACAGGGATTTCCGAGCAGTACTTC. Amino acid sequence: CASSFGTGISEQYF.

For this clone: Other nucleotide sequences from this sample produce the same CDR3. This chain joins TRBV6-5 and TRBJ1-5; 7 bases agree with TRBD1. CDR1 is MNHEY and CDR2 is SVGAGI in the germline V gene. The CDR3 loop spans 14 amino acids. The ends lost 5 bases at V and 2 bases at J; junction bases unmatched: 3. The CDR3 DNA reads TGTGCCAGCAGTAGAGGACAGGGCAATCAGCCCCAGCATTTT. It translates to CASSRGQGNQPQHF.

This clone appeared once. This chain links TRBV9 with TRBJ1-3; D is perhaps TRBD1 (5 bases). CDR1 and CDR2 (germline): SGDLS, YYNGEE. V shed 0 bases and J shed 1 base, with 17 bases lying between them. The CDR3 runs to 18 residues. In nucleotides, the CDR3 is TGTGCCAGCAGCGTAGGGCGGACAAGTACTCCATCTGGAAACACCATATATTTT. This translates into CASSVGRTSTPSGNTIYF. The full variable domain, rest sourced from reference TRBV9 and TRBJ1-3, is DSGVTQTPKHLITATGQRVTLRCSPRSGDLSVYWYQQSLDQGLQFLIQYYNGEERAKGNILERFSAQQFPDLHSELNLSSLELGDSALYFCASSVGRTSTPSGNTIYFGEGSWLTVV.

The chain employs TRBV4-3 and TRBJ1-2, with 8 bases that match TRBD1. Per germline, CDR1 LGHNA and CDR2 YSLEER. This CDR3 is built from 18 residues. J lost 5 bases, V lost 5 bases, and 19 bases had no gene match. The CDR3 region has the DNA TGCGCCAGCAGCTCCCAGATGGGACAGGAAATCCTATGGTATGGCTACACCTTC. This translates into CASSSQMGQEILWYGYTF.

Remarks on this clone: The sample carries other DNA sequences with the same CDR3. This chain links TRBV27 with TRBJ1-5, with 9 bases fitting TRBD1. Germline CDR1 is MNHEY and CDR2 is SMNVEV (reference sequence). J gave up 4 bases and V 2 bases, and 0 bases lay outside the gene matches. The CDR3 is 14 residues long. The CDR3, as DNA: TGTGCCAGCAGTTTAGGACAGGGGAATCAGCCCCAGCATTTT. Its protein product is CASSLGQGNQPQHF.

The V call is TRBV7-2, the J call TRBJ2-7, with no clear D. The CDR3 spans 13 residues. Per germline, CDR1 SGHTA and CDR2 FQGNSA. Trimming left V 0 bases short and J 2 bases short, with 5 bases between. CDR3 DNA sequence: TGTGCCAGCAGCTTAGCCGGTGCCTACGAGCAGTACTTC. As protein: CASSLAGAYEQYF.

J is TRBJ1-2 and V is TRBV10-3; D uncertain. Looked up from germline, CDR1 is ENHRY and CDR2 is SYGVKD. The CDR3 runs 11 residues. The germline V and J ends were trimmed by 6 bases and 8 bases, with 10 bases remaining between them. The CDR3 DNA reads as TGTGCCATCAGCCGTGGAGAAGGCTACACCTTC. Amino acid sequence: CAISRGEGYTF.

V usage is TRBV28 and J usage is TRBJ2-1; 8 bases match TRBD2. This CDR3 is built from 15 residues. Germline V gives CDR1 MDHEN, CDR2 SYDVKM. Germline trimming cut 5 bases from V and 3 bases from J; bases unmatched to any gene: 6. CDR3 sequence (DNA): TGTGCCAGCAGTCCCCCAAGCGGGGGCTACAATGAGCAGTTCTTC. It specifies CASSPPSGGYNEQFF.

V usage is TRBV27 and J usage is TRBJ2-3; D is possibly TRBD1 (6 bases). Germline-derived CDR1 and CDR2 are MNHEY and SMNVEV (reference sequence). Trimming removed 3 bases from V and 0 bases from J, with 13 bases in between. The CDR3 loop spans 16 amino acids. CDR3 amino acids: CASSFHNRVSTDTQYF. The CDR3 DNA reads TGTGCCAGCAGTTTCCACAACAGGGTGAGCACAGATACGCAGTATTTT.

V is TRBV4-3 and J is TRBJ1-2; TRBD1 matches at 7 bases. The germline gives CDR1 LGHNA, CDR2 YSLEER. V trimming: 4 bases; J trimming: 7 bases; junction bases outside the gene matches: 12. The CDR3 consists of 15 residues. CDR3 residues: CASSPSLRQGRGYTF. The CDR3 DNA sequence: TGCGCCAGCAGCCCTAGTCTGAGACAGGGTCGTGGCTACACCTTC.

This chain links TRBV5-1 with TRBJ1-4, with 8 bases identical to TRBD1. CDR3 length: 15 residues. Trimming at V came to 1 base and at J to 5 bases, leaving 4 bases not matched to a gene. Germline CDR1 is SGHRS and CDR2 is YFSETQ. The CDR3 nucleotides read TGCGCCAGCAGCTTGTGTCAGGGGGCGAATGAAAAACTGTTTTTT. Its protein product is CASSLCQGANEKLFF.

The chain's CDR3 is CASKRDIANSPLHF. In nucleotides, the CDR3 is TGTGCCAGCAAACGGGACATCGCGAATTCACCCCTCCACTTT. This chain connects TRBV6-5 to TRBJ1-6; D possibly corresponds to TRBD1 (6 bases). Germline V gene data show CDR1 as MNHEY and CDR2 as SVGAGI. This CDR3 has 14 residues. V lost 7 bases, J lost 7 bases, and 14 bases lay in between.

This chain connects TRBV7-6 to TRBJ2-5, with 16 bases lining up with TRBD2. The J segment lost 3 bases and the V segment lost 2 bases, leaving 18 bases of the junction unmatched. The germline V gene encodes CDR1 SGHVS and CDR2 FNYEAQ. The CDR3 runs to 22 residues. The CDR3 sequence is CASSLMVYRYGTSGGAEETQYF. The CDR3 nucleotides are TGTGCCAGCAGCTTAATGGTTTATCGGTATGGGACTAGCGGGGGGGCCGAAGAGACCCAGTACTTC.

This clone was seen more than once but under ten times. The gene calls are TRBV4-2 and TRBJ2-1; 8 bases match TRBD2. Trimming at V came to 4 bases and at J to 10 bases, leaving 12 bases not matched to a gene. Germline V gene data show CDR1 as LGHNA and CDR2 as YNFKEQ. The CDR3 covers 15 residues. CDR3 region: CASSLARGDQGEQFF. CDR3 coding DNA: TGTGCCAGCAGCCTAGCGCGGGGGGACCAAGGGGAGCAGTTCTTC.

For the CDR3, the DNA is TGTGCCAGCTCACCATTACCACCAGATGCGGGCAATCAGCCCCAGCATTTT. It specifies CASSPLPPDAGNQPQHF. The rearrangement joins TRBV18 to TRBJ1-5; no reliable D call. This CDR3 region has 17 residues. V was pared by 2 bases and J by 2 bases, with 16 bases between. Germline CDR1 is KGHSH and CDR2 is LQKENI.

The gene calls are TRBV28 and TRBJ1-1, with D perhaps TRBD1 (6 bases). The length of the CDR3 is 16 residues. Germline CDR1 and CDR2: MDHEN and SYDVKM. The V and J ends lost 5 bases and 0 bases respectively, with 16 bases between them. CDR3 protein: CASSNTSRGMNTEAFF. The CDR3 nucleotides are TGTGCCAGCAGTAACACCTCCAGGGGAATGAACACTGAAGCTTTCTTT.

This rearrangement joins TRBV12-5 to TRBJ1-1, with a possible D match to TRBD1 (6 bases). Germline V gene data show CDR1 as LGHNT and CDR2 as FRNRAP. Trimming shortened V by 3 bases and J by 6 bases, and 20 bases separated the two germline ends. This CDR3 is 16 amino acids long. In DNA form, the CDR3 reads TGTGCTAGTGGTTTCCCCCCCTCGGACAGCCCATCTGAAGCTTTCTTT. This codes for CASGFPPSDSPSEAFF.

This clone was detected a few times. The chain joins TRBV5-4 to TRBJ2-2, with D unclear. V dropped 3 bases and J dropped 4 bases, with 16 bases sitting between them. This CDR3 is built from 16 residues. The germline V gene encodes CDR1 SGHNT and CDR2 YYREEE (reference sequence). The CDR3 bases are TGTGCCAGCAGCTCAAAAAGACATTCGCGCACCGGGGAGCTGTTTTTT. As protein: CASSSKRHSRTGELFF.

The chain's CDR3 is CASSSGEGGELFF. The CDR3 nucleotides are TGTGCCAGCAGCTCAGGGGAGGGCGGGGAGCTGTTTTTT. V is TRBV7-9 and J is TRBJ2-2; D may be TRBD2 (7 bases). The CDR3 loop spans 13 amino acids. Looked up from germline, CDR1 is SEHNR and CDR2 is FQNEAQ (reference sequence). Trimming took 4 bases from V and 7 from J, leaving 10 bases between them.

This sequence joins TRBV18 and TRBJ1-1; maybe TRBD1 (5 bases). Germline V gene data show CDR1 as KGHSH and CDR2 as LQKENI. CDR3 length: 15 residues. Trimming took off 3 bases at V and 6 bases at J, with 17 bases between the two ends. CDR3 residues: CASSPLYLSGAEAFF. The CDR3, as DNA: TGTGCCAGCTCACCCCTTTATCTTTCGGGGGCTGAAGCTTTCTTT.

In this sample, this clone turned up once. The V and J genes are TRBV5-1 and TRBJ1-2, with no clear D. V dropped 0 bases and J dropped 1 base, with 7 bases sitting between them. The CDR3 totals 14 residues. Germline V gives CDR1 SGHRS, CDR2 YFSETQ. The CDR3 DNA sequence: TGCGCCAGCAGCTTGGGACAATTTAACTATGGCTACACCTTC. Amino acids: CASSLGQFNYGYTF.

The V call is TRBV2, the J call TRBJ2-7; 9 nucleotides agree with TRBD1. CDR3 length: 14 amino acids. The germline V gene encodes CDR1 SNHLY and CDR2 FYNNEI. V dropped 6 bases and J dropped 4; count of bases not matched to a gene: 7. CDR3 in amino acids: CASSDRGADYEQYF. In DNA form, the CDR3 reads TGTGCCAGCAGCGACAGGGGGGCTGATTACGAGCAGTACTTC.